These 20 T cell receptor beta chains were sequenced from one sample in a study of cytomegalovirus exposure and HLA in healthy donors (dated by TCRdb to 2016 to 2017). Receptor amplification or capture employed the immunoSEQ multiplex PCR assay. The immuneACCESS repertoire file appears here via TCRdb, limited to in-frame rearrangements. These files lack a portion of the clones; in checked studies, under half of the deficit traces to unresolved V genes, and the cause of the others is not known. For this sample there are roughly 130,000 clones; roughly 86% appear just once. The leading ten clones occupy about 1.5% of the sample. Sequencing input: PBMCs. Source of these receptors: a man aged 30-40 years in good health and CMV-seronegative.

The genes are TRBV2 and TRBJ2-3; tentative D call: TRBD2 (6 bases). There are 14 residues in the CDR3. V dropped 8 bases and J dropped 2 bases, with 14 bases sitting between them. From germline, CDR1 is SNHLY and CDR2 FYNNEI. DNA for the CDR3: TGTGCCAGCTATGGGGGACTCCTCACAGATACGCAGTATTTT. Amino acids: CASYGGLLTDTQYF.

The chain employs TRBV2 and TRBJ1-6; the match to TRBD1 covers 9 bases. CDR3 length: 17 residues. V trimming: 5 bases; J trimming: 7 bases; junction bases outside the gene matches: 12. The germline CDR1 and CDR2 sequences are SNHLY and FYNNEI. As DNA, the CDR3 is TGTGCCAGCAGTTTCCCCCCGGGACAGGGAAGGAATTCACCCCTCCACTTT. Its protein is CASSFPPGQGRNSPLHF.

The CDR3 spells CASSQGVAFGNTEAFF. The CDR3 bases are TGCGCCAGCAGCCAAGGTGTCGCGTTCGGGAACACTGAAGCTTTCTTT. The chain is built from TRBV4-1 and TRBJ1-1; unclear D gene. The CDR3 totals 16 residues. V lost 1 base and J lost 1, with 13 bases in between. Germline assignment: CDR1 MGHRA and CDR2 YSYEKL.

This clone appeared a few times. The chain links TRBV6-1 to TRBJ2-3, with 14 positions matching TRBD2. The V gene's germline CDR1 is MNHNS and CDR2 SASEGT. Trimming took 10 bases from V and 6 from J; bases not matched to a gene: 9. The CDR3 sequence is 15 residues long. The CDR3 sequence: CANQGLAGEGDTQYF. The CDR3 DNA follows: TGTGCCAACCAGGGACTAGCGGGAGAGGGGGATACGCAGTATTTT.

The chain couples TRBV5-1 to TRBJ2-7, with a weak D call TRBD1 (6 bases). The CDR3 runs to 11 residues. V was cut by 2 bases and J by 10 bases, with 10 bases left in between. CDR1 SGHRS and CDR2 YFSETQ come from the germline V gene. CDR3 coding DNA: TGCGCCAGCAGCTTTTCAGGGGACCAGTACTTC. It is translated as CASSFSGDQYF.

The chain is built from TRBV9 and TRBJ1-6; D is uncertain. The V and J ends lost 3 bases and 14 bases respectively, with 9 bases between them. Germline assignment: CDR1 SGDLS and CDR2 YYNGEE. CDR3 length equals 11 residues. The CDR3 nucleotides read TGTGCCAGCAGCGCCGCAGATACCCTCCACTTT. Protein sequence: CASSAADTLHF. Supplemented by reference TRBV9 and TRBJ1-6, the full variable domain reads DSGVTQTPKHLITATGQRVTLRCSPRSGDLSVYWYQQSLDQGLQFLIQYYNGEERAKGNILERFSAQQFPDLHSELNLSSLELGDSALYFCASSAADTLHFGNGTRLTVT.

The gene calls are TRBV7-3 and TRBJ2-3; 7 nucleotides agree with TRBD2. The germline gives CDR1 SGHTA, CDR2 FQGTGA. J lost 9 bases, V lost 5 bases, and 8 bases had no gene match. The CDR3 is 13 residues long. The CDR3 spells CASSPTSAGTQYF. The CDR3, as DNA: TGTGCCAGCAGCCCAACTAGCGCTGGAACGCAGTATTTT.

CDR3 bases: TGTGCCAGCAGTTCGTTCTGGACAGGCGTTCTGGATACGCAGTATTTT. It encodes CASSSFWTGVLDTQYF. This rearrangement joins TRBV27 to TRBJ2-3, with 7 bases matching TRBD1. The germline gives CDR1 MNHEY, CDR2 SMNVEV (reference sequence). CDR3 length: 16 amino acids. Unmatched junction bases numbered 13, after V lost 4 bases and J lost 6 bases.

This chain links TRBV29-1 with TRBJ1-2, with D perhaps TRBD1 (5 bases). CDR3 length: 12 amino acids. Trimming stripped 6 bases from V and 8 bases from J, with 16 bases between. Germline CDR1 is SQVTM and CDR2 is ANQGSEA. In DNA, the CDR3 is TGCAGCGTGAAACAGGCAGCTGGCGGCTACACCTTC. This translates into CSVKQAAGGYTF.

This chain joins TRBV6-1 and TRBJ2-2; D remains unclear. This CDR3 is built from 15 residues. The V end lost 0 bases, the J end lost 0 bases, and 5 bases lay between the germline ends. The germline CDR1 and CDR2 sequences are MNHNS and SASEGT. CDR3 in amino acids: CASSEAQTNTGELFF. CDR3 sequence (DNA): TGTGCCAGCAGTGAAGCACAGACGAACACCGGGGAGCTGTTTTTT.

The rearrangement links TRBV27 to TRBJ2-7; D is ambiguous. V was trimmed by 3 bases and J by 5 bases, leaving 8 bases between them. The CDR3 runs 12 residues. The germline gives CDR1 MNHEY, CDR2 SMNVEV (reference sequence). The CDR3 reads CASSFTPDEQYF. CDR3 DNA sequence: TGTGCCAGCAGTTTTACCCCGGACGAGCAGTACTTC.

V and J are TRBV7-2 and TRBJ2-1, with TRBD2 matching 8 bases. The CDR3 totals 15 residues. CDR1 SGHTA and CDR2 FQGNSA come from the germline V gene. After removal of 4 bases from V and 0 bases from J, the junction contained 2 bases not matched to a gene. CDR3 residues: CASSSTSGSYNEQFF. The CDR3 DNA sequence: TGTGCCAGCAGCTCTACTAGCGGCTCCTACAATGAGCAGTTCTTC. Together with reference TRBV7-2 and TRBJ2-1, the CDR3 gives the full variable domain: GAGVSQSPSNKVTEKGKDVELRCDPISGHTALYWYRQSLGQGLEFLIYFQGNSAPDKSGLPSDRFSAERTGGSVSTLTIQRTQQEDSAVYLCASSSTSGSYNEQFFGPGTRLTVL.

This sequence joins TRBV7-9 and TRBJ2-7; TRBD1 matches 7 bases. V gave up 5 bases and J gave up 4 bases; unmatched junction bases: 11. The germline V gene has CDR1 SEHNR and CDR2 FQNEAQ (reference sequence). The CDR3 sequence is 15 residues long. In DNA, the CDR3 is TGTGCCAGCAGCCGAGCGGACAGGAAGCCTTACGAGCAGTACTTC. This translates into CASSRADRKPYEQYF.

The V call is TRBV2, the J call TRBJ1-1, with 11 nucleotides matching TRBD1. The germline V gene has CDR1 SNHLY and CDR2 FYNNEI. V shed 6 bases and J 4 bases; nucleotides not matched to a gene: 7. The CDR3 covers 15 residues. CDR3 in amino acids: CASRPGQGGFTEAFF. DNA of the CDR3: TGTGCCAGCAGGCCGGGACAGGGGGGGTTCACTGAAGCTTTCTTT.

The gene calls are TRBV25-1 and TRBJ1-1; 8 bases map to TRBD1. Per the germline V gene, CDR1 is MGHDK and CDR2 is SYGVNS. The CDR3 spans 14 residues. Trimming removed 4 bases from V and 4 bases from J; junction bases left unmatched: 5. CDR3: CASSAQGASTEAFF. The CDR3 nucleotides read TGTGCCAGCAGTGCTCAGGGGGCGAGCACTGAAGCTTTCTTT.

CDR3: CASSPRDSRVTDTQYF. The CDR3 DNA follows: TGTGCCAGCAGCCCTCGGGACAGCCGTGTTACAGATACGCAGTATTTT. The chain is built from TRBV14 and TRBJ2-3; 7 nucleotides agree with TRBD1. The CDR3 consists of 16 residues. Germline V CDR1 and CDR2: SGHDN, FVKESK. V trimming: 4 bases; J trimming: 3 bases; junction bases outside the gene matches: 10.

This clone has a single count. This rearrangement joins TRBV5-1 to TRBJ2-5; the D gene is possibly TRBD2 (6 bases). The V gene's germline CDR1 is SGHRS and CDR2 YFSETQ. This CDR3 has 15 amino acids. The ends were cut back, 4 bases at V and 4 bases at J, with 17 bases in the middle. For the CDR3, the DNA is TGCGCCAGCAGCATGGGGGACTTCCCAGGAGAGACCCAGTACTTC. As protein: CASSMGDFPGETQYF. Full variable domain (rest looked up from reference TRBV5-1 and TRBJ2-5): KAGVTQTPRYLIKTRGQQVTLSCSPISGHRSVSWYQQTPGQGLQFLFEYFSETQRNKGNFPGRFSGRQFSNSRSEMNVSTLELGDSALYLCASSMGDFPGETQYFGPGTRLLVL.

This clone was detected a few times. This chain uses TRBV27 with TRBJ1-2; TRBD1 aligns across 9 bases. The germline V gene has CDR1 MNHEY and CDR2 SMNVEV (reference sequence). The J segment lost 9 bases and the V segment lost 6 bases, leaving 5 bases of the junction unmatched. CDR3 size: 12 residues. This CDR3 is CASSSDRGRYTF. For the CDR3, the DNA is TGTGCCAGCAGCTCGGACAGGGGTCGCTACACCTTC.

This clone has only a few counts. The CDR3 region is CSASKRDEQFF. The CDR3 nucleotides read TGCAGTGCTAGTAAGCGAGATGAGCAGTTCTTC. V gene TRBV20-1 combines with J gene TRBJ2-1; no clear D. V was trimmed by 3 bases and J by 8 bases, leaving 8 bases between them. The CDR3 runs to 11 residues. Germline V lookup: CDR1 DFQATT, CDR2 SNEGSKA (reference sequence).

This chain uses TRBV19 with TRBJ1-2, with D unresolved. This CDR3 has 15 amino acids. Trimming shortened V by 5 bases and J by 0 bases, and 13 bases separated the two germline ends. Germline CDR1 is LNHDA and CDR2 is SQIVND (reference sequence). CDR3 protein: CASSSDGRTNYGYTF. The DNA for the CDR3 is TGTGCCAGTAGTTCCGACGGCAGGACTAACTATGGCTACACCTTC.